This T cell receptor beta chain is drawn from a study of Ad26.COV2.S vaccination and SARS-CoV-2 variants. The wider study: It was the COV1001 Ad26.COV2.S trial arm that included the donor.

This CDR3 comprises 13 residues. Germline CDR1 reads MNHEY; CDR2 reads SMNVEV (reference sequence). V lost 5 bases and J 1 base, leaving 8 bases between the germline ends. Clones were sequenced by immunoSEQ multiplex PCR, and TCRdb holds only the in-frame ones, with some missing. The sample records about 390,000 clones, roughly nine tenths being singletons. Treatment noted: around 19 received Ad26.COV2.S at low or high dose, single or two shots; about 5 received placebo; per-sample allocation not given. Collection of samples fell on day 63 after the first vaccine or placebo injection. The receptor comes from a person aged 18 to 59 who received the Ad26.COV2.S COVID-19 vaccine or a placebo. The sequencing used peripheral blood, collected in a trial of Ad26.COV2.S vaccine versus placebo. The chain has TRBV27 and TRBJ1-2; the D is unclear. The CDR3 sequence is CASSATRNYGYTF. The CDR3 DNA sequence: TGTGCCAGCAGTGCGACCCGTAACTATGGCTACACCTTC.